One and the same sample provided the 25 T cell receptor beta chains below, sequenced in a study of blood T cell repertoires in COVID-19. The assay was immunoSEQ multiplex PCR, and TCRdb's table has in-frame clones only and misses some. The data hold 110,000 or so clones, with about 87% observed a single time. The material sequenced was peripheral blood. These receptors came from a woman aged 50 to 60 with acute or convalescent COVID-19.

The V and J genes are TRBV27 and TRBJ2-7; no definite D call. Per the germline V gene, CDR1 is MNHEY and CDR2 is SMNVEV (reference sequence). The CDR3 has 13 residues. Trimming cost V 1 base and J 3 bases, with 7 bases left between them. The CDR3 nucleotides read TGTGCCAGCAGTTTATATCGAGACTACGAGCAGTACTTC. This sequence encodes CASSLYRDYEQYF.

The rearrangement links TRBV16 to TRBJ2-4; 7 bases are shared with TRBD1. Looked up from germline, CDR1 is KGHSY and CDR2 is FQNENV. V lost 4 bases to trimming and J lost 0 bases; unmatched junction nucleotides: 9. The CDR3 has 17 amino acids. CDR3 region: CASSLGQIILAKNIQYF. CDR3 sequence (DNA): TGTGCCAGCAGCCTGGGACAGATCATCCTAGCCAAAAACATTCAGTACTTC.

The chain couples TRBV4-3 to TRBJ2-7; possible D gene TRBD1, 5 bases. The CDR3 contains 15 residues. Trimming stripped 0 bases from V and 6 bases from J, with 15 bases between. Germline assignment: CDR1 LGHNA and CDR2 YSLEER. The CDR3 spells CASSQDARVAAEQYF. The CDR3 region has the DNA TGCGCCAGCAGCCAAGACGCCAGGGTGGCCGCCGAGCAGTACTTC.

The chain has TRBV19 and TRBJ1-4; weak D call: TRBD1 (6 bases). The V end lost 6 bases, the J end lost 5 bases, and 16 bases lay between the germline ends. CDR1 and CDR2 from the germline V gene are LNHDA and SQIVND (reference sequence). The CDR3 contains 15 residues. The CDR3 coding sequence is TGTGCCAGTAGCCCGGGGACACTCCACAATGAAAAACTGTTTTTT. Encoded protein: CASSPGTLHNEKLFF.

The chain has TRBV7-2 and TRBJ1-4; D not resolved. V lost 5 bases and J lost 5, with 15 bases in between. Looked up from germline, CDR1 is SGHTA and CDR2 is FQGNSA. CDR3 length: 15 residues. CDR3 in amino acids: CASSPSRTFNEKLFF. DNA of the CDR3: TGTGCCAGCAGCCCCAGCAGGACTTTCAATGAAAAACTGTTTTTT.

The V call is TRBV21-1, the J call TRBJ1-6; TRBD1 is taken as the D call from the table, unchecked against the DNA. TRBV21-1 is deemed a pseudogene. This CDR3 is built from 16 residues. DNA of the CDR3: TGTGCCAGCAGCAAAGGAGAAGGGGCACATAATTCACCCCTCCACTTT. Protein product: CASSKGEGAHNSPLHF.

The chain employs TRBV6-6 and TRBJ1-5; D may be TRBD1 (6 bases). V was shortened by 6 bases and J by 7 bases, with 10 bases between the two germline ends. CDR1 and CDR2 from the germline V gene are MNHNY and SVGAGI (reference sequence). The CDR3 extends over 12 amino acids. The CDR3 region is CASSIQGQPQHF. The CDR3 DNA reads as TGTGCCAGCAGCATACAGGGCCAGCCCCAGCATTTT.

The V call is TRBV7-3, the J call TRBJ2-3, with 7 positions matching TRBD2. In germline, CDR1 is SGHTA, CDR2 FQGTGA. Trimming cost V 5 bases and J 2 bases; bases outside gene matches: 4. This CDR3 contains 14 residues. CDR3 DNA: TGTGCCAGCAGCACCAGCGGGGACACAGATACGCAGTATTTT. This encodes CASSTSGDTDTQYF.

The chain employs TRBV9 and TRBJ1-3; D remains ambiguous. The V and J ends lost 0 bases and 0 bases respectively, with 10 bases between them. CDR3 size: 16 residues. In germline, CDR1 is SGDLS, CDR2 YYNGEE. The CDR3 DNA reads as TGTGCCAGCAGCGTAGCGGAGGGTTCCTCTGGAAACACCATATATTTT. Translating gives CASSVAEGSSGNTIYF.

The chain employs TRBV7-6 and TRBJ2-5; 10 bases fit TRBD2. CDR3 length: 15 amino acids. Unmatched junction bases numbered 5, after V lost 6 bases and J lost 1 base. Germline V CDR1 and CDR2: SGHVS, FNYEAQ. The CDR3 region is CASRISGRTQETQYF. The CDR3 coding sequence is TGTGCCAGCAGAATTAGCGGGAGGACCCAAGAGACCCAGTACTTC.

The rearrangement links TRBV19 to TRBJ2-5, with D uncertain. The CDR3 extends over 13 amino acids. V was clipped by 5 bases and J by 5 bases, with 12 bases between them. Germline CDR1 and CDR2: LNHDA and SQIVND (reference sequence). The CDR3 loop reads CASSPTRRETQYF. The CDR3 bases are TGTGCCAGTAGTCCCACCCGGCGGGAGACCCAGTACTTC.

The chain combines TRBV19 with TRBJ2-3, with D tentatively TRBD1 (6 bases). In germline, CDR1 is LNHDA, CDR2 SQIVND (reference sequence). V shed 1 base and J shed 0 bases, with 8 bases lying between them. The CDR3 contains 15 residues. The CDR3 DNA follows: TGTGCCAGTAGTATAGGTACAGGGAGCACAGATACGCAGTATTTT. This codes for CASSIGTGSTDTQYF.

As for this clone: At one end the junction does not follow the germline gene, possibly because of a read error. V is TRBV28 and J is TRBJ1-1; TRBD1 might be the D (6 bases). This CDR3 has 13 residues. In germline, CDR1 is MDHEN, CDR2 SYDVKM. CDR3 sequence (DNA): TGTGCCAGCAGTTTAAATGAAGGGACCCGGACAGCCTTT. Protein product: CASSLNEGTRTAF.

J is TRBJ1-5 and V is TRBV10-3; no firm D call. The V end was cut by 7 bases, the J end by 3 bases, with 10 bases between. Germline V CDR1 and CDR2: ENHRY, SYGVKD. The CDR3 has 13 amino acids. Written as DNA, the CDR3 is TGTGCCATCACCTCGGGTCTCAATCAGCCCCAGCATTTT. This translates into CAITSGLNQPQHF.

The rearrangement links TRBV6-5 to TRBJ1-2; no definite D call. CDR1 and CDR2 from the germline V gene are MNHEY and SVGAGI. Trimming removed 0 bases at V and 4 bases at J, with 9 bases between. The CDR3 extends over 14 amino acids. The CDR3 loop is CASSYSIASYGYTF. DNA of the CDR3: TGTGCCAGCAGTTACTCGATCGCCAGCTATGGCTACACCTTC.

The chain links TRBV2 to TRBJ1-6; 7 nucleotides line up with TRBD1. V trimming: 5 bases; J trimming: 5 bases; junction bases outside the gene matches: 3. The CDR3 runs to 14 residues. The germline V gene encodes CDR1 SNHLY and CDR2 FYNNEI. CDR3 in DNA: TGTGCCAGCAGTTTCCAGGGGGATAATTCACCCCTCCACTTT. Its protein product is CASSFQGDNSPLHF.

The CDR3 DNA reads as TGCGCCAGCAGCCAAGGTAGCGGGAGGGGTCCAAATGAGCAGTTCTTC. It encodes CASSQGSGRGPNEQFF. The chain employs TRBV4-1 and TRBJ2-1; 11 nucleotides line up with TRBD2. Germline V lookup: CDR1 MGHRA, CDR2 YSYEKL. Trimming took 1 base from V and 7 from J; bases not matched to a gene: 6. This CDR3 comprises 16 residues.

The rearrangement links TRBV7-6 to TRBJ2-2; possibly TRBD1 for D (5 bases). Germline V lookup: CDR1 SGHVS, CDR2 FNYEAQ. V lost 3 bases and J lost 10, with 9 bases in between. The CDR3 totals 12 residues. In DNA, the CDR3 is TGTGCCAGCAGCTTTTGGGGCGAGGAGCTGTTTTTT. It specifies CASSFWGEELFF.

The chain has TRBV7-9 and TRBJ2-5; the match to TRBD1 covers 9 bases. The CDR3 length is 14 residues. Germline-derived CDR1 and CDR2 are SEHNR and FQNEAQ (reference sequence). With 5 bases clipped from V and 4 bases from J, the junction kept 5 bases outside the gene matches. CDR3 protein: CASSPLTGGETQYF. In nucleotides, the CDR3 is TGTGCCAGCAGCCCGTTGACAGGGGGAGAGACCCAGTACTTC.

The chain employs TRBV24-1 and TRBJ1-5; the D is unclear. V lost 1 base, J lost 8 bases, and 11 bases lay in between. Germline CDR1 KGHDR, CDR2 SFDVKD. This CDR3 has 14 amino acids. The CDR3 DNA is TGTGCCACCAGTGATTTAAGCTCCCTGGAGCCCCAGCATTTT. It yields the protein CATSDLSSLEPQHF.

This sequence joins TRBV19 and TRBJ1-1; TRBD1 agrees at 7 bases. Trimming removed 4 bases from V and 5 bases from J; junction bases left unmatched: 4. The CDR3 runs 13 residues. CDR1 is LNHDA and CDR2 is SQIVND in the germline V gene (reference sequence). For the CDR3, the DNA is TGTGCCAGTAGTAGTCACAGGGGAACTGAAGCTTTCTTT. It is translated as CASSSHRGTEAFF.

The chain combines TRBV6-2 or TRBV6-3 with TRBJ2-3; D perhaps matches TRBD2 (6 bases). Trimming shortened V by 6 bases and J by 4 bases, and 23 bases separated the two germline ends. This CDR3 is 17 amino acids long. Germline-derived CDR1 and CDR2 are MNHEY and SVGEGT. The CDR3 loop reads CASSLLLAPQDPDTQYF. CDR3 coding DNA: TGTGCCAGCAGCCTCTTACTAGCTCCCCAGGACCCAGATACGCAGTATTTT.

This clone was seen just once. The chain uses TRBV5-6 and TRBJ1-2; TRBD1 matches 7 bases. Germline assignment: CDR1 SGHDT and CDR2 YYEEEE. The CDR3 contains 15 residues. Germline trimming cut 4 bases from V and 5 bases from J; bases unmatched to any gene: 11. CDR3 amino acids: CASSEGQVWNYGYTF. CDR3 bases: TGTGCCAGCAGCGAAGGACAGGTTTGGAATTATGGCTACACCTTC.

The V call is TRBV5-1, the J call TRBJ1-3; the match to TRBD1 covers 7 bases. Per the germline V gene, CDR1 is SGHRS and CDR2 is YFSETQ. There are 17 residues in the CDR3. V gave up 0 bases and J gave up 1 base; unmatched junction bases: 7. Here the CDR3 DNA reads TGCGCCAGCAGCTTGGAACCCTACAGGGGATCTGGAAACACCATATATTTT. Translated, it gives CASSLEPYRGSGNTIYF.

The rearrangement links TRBV5-6 to TRBJ1-5, with D perhaps matching TRBD1 (6 bases). V was cut by 2 bases and J by 2 bases, with 11 bases left in between. The CDR3 has 15 residues. The germline CDR1 and CDR2 sequences are SGHDT and YYEEEE. The CDR3 protein is CASSLGGRGNQPQHF. In DNA, the CDR3 is TGTGCCAGCAGCTTAGGGGGTAGAGGCAATCAGCCCCAGCATTTT. Together with reference TRBV5-6 and TRBJ1-5, the CDR3 gives the full variable domain: DAGVTQSPTHLIKTRGQQVTLRCSPKSGHDTVSWYQQALGQGPQFIFQYYEEEERQRGNFPDRFSGHQFPNYSSELNVNALLLGDSALYLCASSLGGRGNQPQHFGDGTRLSIL.